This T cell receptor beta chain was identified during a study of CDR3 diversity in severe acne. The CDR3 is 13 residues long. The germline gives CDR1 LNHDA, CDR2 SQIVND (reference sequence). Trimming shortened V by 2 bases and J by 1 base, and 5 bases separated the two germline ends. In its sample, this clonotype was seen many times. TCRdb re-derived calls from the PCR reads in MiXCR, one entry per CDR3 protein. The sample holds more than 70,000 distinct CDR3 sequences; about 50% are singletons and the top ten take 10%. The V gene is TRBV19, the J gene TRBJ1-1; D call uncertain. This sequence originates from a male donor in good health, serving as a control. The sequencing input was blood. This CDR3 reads CASSIRANTEAFF. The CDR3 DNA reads TGTGCCAGTAGTATACGGGCGAACACTGAAGCTTTCTTT.